Listed here are 24 T cell receptor beta chains from one sample, sequenced in a study of human T cells and chemical hapten exposure. The time point here: patch test 1, 2 weeks after DPC sensitization. The treatment denotes: therapeutic diphenylcyclopropenone sensitization with weekly scalp DPC. A single record per CDR3 protein comes from TCRdb applying MiXCR to the RACE reads. Among roughly 120,000 distinct CDR3 sequences listed, 9.5% to 13% were seen once. Sequenced here: whole blood, sampled in connection with sensitization to the hapten diphenylcyclopropenone (DPC). The origin of the receptors is a woman between 45 and 65 years old with alopecia areata. Some clones in this sample may be carry-over from other donors' samples.

This clonotype was counted only a few times. The gene calls are TRBV20-1 and TRBJ2-3, with 7 bases matching TRBD2. The CDR3 spans 17 residues. Trimming cost V 1 base and J 3 bases; bases outside gene matches: 13. The V gene's germline CDR1 is DFQATT and CDR2 SNEGSKA (reference sequence). The CDR3 is CSARGGERLAWTDTQYF. For the CDR3, the DNA is TGCAGTGCTAGAGGGGGAGAGAGACTAGCTTGGACAGATACGCAGTATTTT.

This clonotype was detected many times. The V and J genes are TRBV18 and TRBJ2-1; 9 bases line up with TRBD2. Germline CDR1 KGHSH, CDR2 LQKENI. The CDR3 runs 15 residues. Trimming cost V 4 bases and J 8 bases; bases outside gene matches: 9. CDR3 loop: CASSRLADPSDEQFF. The CDR3, as DNA: TGTGCCAGCTCACGACTAGCGGACCCAAGCGATGAGCAGTTCTTC.

The V gene is TRBV12-3 or TRBV12-4, the J gene TRBJ2-7, with 8 bases lining up with TRBD1. This CDR3 is built from 13 residues. V lost 5 bases, J lost 5 bases, and 5 bases stayed unmatched. The CDR3 DNA reads as TGTGCCAGCAGTCATTTGGACAGGGACGAGCAGTACTTC. Translation: CASSHLDRDEQYF.

This clonotype has a count of ten or more. The V and J genes are TRBV5-1 and TRBJ2-3; D unclear. CDR1 and CDR2 from the germline V gene are SGHRS and YFSETQ. The CDR3 sequence is 14 residues long. V was pared by 7 bases and J by 0 bases, with 12 bases between. CDR3 loop: CASCARSSTDTQYF. CDR3 nucleotides: TGCGCCAGCTGTGCGCGTTCTAGCACAGATACGCAGTATTTT.

The gene calls are TRBV4-2 and TRBJ2-1, with D hard to call. CDR1 LGHNA and CDR2 YNFKEQ come from the germline V gene. V was trimmed by 0 bases and J by 4 bases, leaving 13 bases between them. This CDR3 contains 16 residues. As DNA, the CDR3 is TGTGCCAGCAGCCAAGATTTGGCAGGCCCATACAATGAGCAGTTCTTC. This sequence encodes CASSQDLAGPYNEQFF.

The table lists this clonotype with many counts. The rearrangement joins TRBV11-3 to TRBJ2-1; 7 nucleotides match TRBD1. V shed 2 bases and J 4 bases; nucleotides not matched to a gene: 5. This CDR3 spans 15 amino acids. CDR1 and CDR2 (germline): SGHNT, YENEEA. CDR3 bases: TGTGCCAGCAGCTTAAGGGGGCCAGGGTACAATGAGCAGTTCTTC. Residues: CASSLRGPGYNEQFF.

A few counts support this clonotype. The chain combines TRBV28 with TRBJ1-5, with D perhaps matching TRBD1 (6 bases). The CDR3 loop spans 14 amino acids. The V end was cut by 5 bases, the J end by 6 bases, with 14 bases between. Germline-derived CDR1 and CDR2 are MDHEN and SYDVKM. CDR3 nucleotides: TGTGCCAGCAGTCGGGCAGGGGCGCCTCAGCCCCAGCATTTT. This translates into CASSRAGAPQPQHF.

This clonotype was observed at least ten times. The chain couples TRBV11-2 to TRBJ2-5; maybe TRBD1 (6 bases). Trimming removed 5 bases from V and 1 base from J, with 11 bases in between. In germline, CDR1 is SGHAT, CDR2 FQNNGV. This CDR3 has 14 amino acids. The CDR3 protein is CASSPQDSQETQYF. DNA for the CDR3: TGTGCCAGCAGCCCACAGGACAGCCAAGAGACCCAGTACTTC. The variable domain in full, completed from reference TRBV11-2 and TRBJ2-5, reads EAGVAQSPRYKIIEKRQSVAFWCNPISGHATLYWYQQILGQGPKLLIQFQNNGVVDDSQLPKDRFSAERLKGVDSTLKIQPAKLEDSAVYLCASSPQDSQETQYFGPGTRLLVL.

This clonotype was recorded at least ten times. The chain joins TRBV6-2 or TRBV6-3 to TRBJ1-6; 7 bases are a match to TRBD1. This CDR3 region has 14 residues. V was pared by 6 bases and J by 10 bases, with 9 bases of the junction left unmatched. CDR1 MNHEY and CDR2 SVGEGT come from the germline V gene. CDR3 protein: CASSKGGLGSPLHF. CDR3 coding DNA: TGTGCCAGCAGCAAAGGGGGCTTGGGATCACCCCTCCACTTT.

This clonotype was seen a handful of times. The J gene is TRBJ1-5, the V gene TRBV27, with TRBD1 matching 7 bases. V lost 9 bases to trimming and J lost 0 bases; unmatched junction nucleotides: 20. CDR1 and CDR2 (germline): MNHEY, SMNVEV (reference sequence). CDR3 length equals 19 residues. The CDR3, as DNA: TGTGCCAGTCCTCGGTCCGGGACAGACGGACCTTATAGCAATCAGCCCCAGCATTTT. Residues: CASPRSGTDGPYSNQPQHF.

The chain couples TRBV7-9 to TRBJ2-5, with 7 bases fitting TRBD2. The CDR3 sequence is 14 residues long. V shed 5 bases and J 1 base; nucleotides not matched to a gene: 4. Germline values: CDR1 SEHNR, CDR2 FQNEAQ (reference sequence). In nucleotides, the CDR3 is TGTGCCAGCAGCACGAGCGGGGTCCAAGAGACCCAGTACTTC. It encodes CASSTSGVQETQYF.

This clonotype was found many times. The junction departs from germline at one end; a sequencing error may be responsible. The genes are TRBV7-7 and TRBJ2-5; the D gene is possibly TRBD2 (6 bases). The CDR3 is 14 amino acids. The germline V gene encodes CDR1 SSHAT and CDR2 FNYEAQ (reference sequence). CDR3 region: CASSLATGGETQYF. The CDR3 DNA reads as TGTGCTAGCAGCTTAGCGACTGGAGGGGAGACCCAGTACTTC.

The chain recombines TRBV7-2 with TRBJ2-1, with D hard to call. Trimming cost V 2 bases and J 7 bases, with 9 bases left between them. Germline values: CDR1 SGHTA, CDR2 FQGNSA. CDR3 length: 13 residues. CDR3 region: CASSLTLVNEQFF. CDR3 DNA sequence: TGTGCCAGCAGCTTAACTCTGGTAAATGAGCAGTTCTTC.

V and J are TRBV3-1 and TRBJ2-3; no clear D. V lost 1 base and J 2 bases, leaving 7 bases between the germline ends. The CDR3 has 14 amino acids. Germline assignment: CDR1 LGHDT and CDR2 YNNKEL (reference sequence). The CDR3 loop is CASSQVLFTDTQYF. The CDR3 DNA reads TGTGCCAGCAGCCAAGTCCTCTTCACAGATACGCAGTATTTT.

This clonotype was observed many times. The chain links TRBV6-6 to TRBJ1-1; D ambiguous. V lost 5 bases and J lost 10, with 14 bases in between. From germline, CDR1 is MNHNY and CDR2 SVGAGI (reference sequence). The CDR3 spans 12 residues. CDR3 amino acids: CASSNFDGGAFF. The CDR3, as DNA: TGTGCCAGCAGTAATTTCGACGGAGGAGCTTTCTTT.

This sequence joins TRBV14 and TRBJ1-2, with a tentative D call TRBD1 (5 bases). The CDR3 runs 13 residues. The V gene lost 2 bases and the J gene lost 6 bases, with 10 bases spanning the gap. Germline V lookup: CDR1 SGHDN, CDR2 FVKESK. CDR3 region: CASSQQQADGYTF. The CDR3 DNA reads as TGTGCCAGCAGCCAACAACAGGCGGATGGCTACACCTTC. Using reference TRBV14 and TRBJ1-2 for the parts outside the CDR3, the full variable domain is EAGVTQFPSHSVIEKGQTVTLRCDPISGHDNLYWYRRVMGKEIKFLLHFVKESKQDESGMPNNRFLAERTGGTYSTLKVQPAELEDSGVYFCASSQQQADGYTFGSGTRLTVV.

This clonotype has only a few counts. The V and J genes are TRBV14 and TRBJ1-3, with D hard to call. Germline V gene data show CDR1 as SGHDN and CDR2 as FVKESK. The CDR3 spans 16 residues. V was clipped by 1 base and J by 4 bases, with 14 bases between them. Written as DNA, the CDR3 is TGTGCCAGCAGCCAAGTCCTCCGGACGTCGGGAAACACCATATATTTT. Its translation is CASSQVLRTSGNTIYF.

The table lists this clonotype with a few counts. V usage is TRBV20-1 and J usage is TRBJ2-3, with 9 bases matching TRBD2. The CDR3 consists of 15 residues. Germline CDR1 is DFQATT and CDR2 is SNEGSKA (reference sequence). V dropped 8 bases and J dropped 5; count of bases not matched to a gene: 14. The CDR3 DNA reads TGCAGTACCAGGCCTATAGCGGGGGTTATAGATACGCAGTATTTT. Its translation: CSTRPIAGVIDTQYF.

This clonotype has just a few counts. The chain links TRBV15 to TRBJ2-3, with D possibly matching TRBD2 (5 bases). The CDR3 consists of 12 residues. Trimming took off 4 bases at V and 6 bases at J, with 8 bases between the two ends. Germline V gene lookup returns CDR1 LNHNV and CDR2 YYDKDF (reference sequence). CDR3 amino acids: CATSTRTDTQYF. The CDR3 DNA follows: TGTGCCACCAGCACCAGGACTGATACGCAGTATTTT.

This clonotype was seen more than once but under ten times. The chain links TRBV12-3 or TRBV12-4 to TRBJ1-1, with TRBD1 as a possible D gene (6 bases). This CDR3 is built from 15 residues. V lost 6 bases and J 1 base, leaving 15 bases between the germline ends. CDR3 in amino acids: CASSPRGHKNTEAFF. The CDR3 region has the DNA TGTGCCAGCAGCCCCCGGGGACATAAGAACACTGAAGCTTTCTTT.

V usage is TRBV10-2 and J usage is TRBJ2-3; D call uncertain. Trimming shortened V by 0 bases and J by 4 bases, and 5 bases separated the two germline ends. CDR3 length: 13 residues. Per germline, CDR1 WSHSY and CDR2 SAAADI. CDR3 residues: CASSESTPDTQYF. CDR3 in DNA: TGCGCCAGCAGTGAGTCGACCCCAGATACGCAGTATTTT.

This rearrangement joins TRBV7-7 to TRBJ2-4, with 7 bases fitting TRBD1. With V trimmed by 5 bases and J by 8 bases, 6 bases remained unmatched. Per the germline V gene, CDR1 is SSHAT and CDR2 is FNYEAQ (reference sequence). CDR3 length: 13 amino acids. The CDR3 is CASSLTDRDIQYF. DNA for the CDR3: TGTGCCAGCAGCCTAACTGACAGGGACATTCAGTACTTC.

Ten or more counts support this clonotype. This rearrangement joins TRBV6-6 to TRBJ1-6, with TRBD1 matching 9 bases. Trimming removed 5 bases from V and 6 bases from J; junction bases left unmatched: 14. The length of the CDR3 is 18 residues. CDR1 and CDR2 (germline): MNHNY, SVGAGI (reference sequence). CDR3 sequence reads: CASSRTGGIDSSNSPLHF. The CDR3 nucleotides read TGTGCCAGCAGTCGAACAGGGGGCATCGATAGTAGTAATTCACCCCTCCACTTT.

This clonotype showed up many times. This chain connects TRBV5-1 to TRBJ1-1; D possibly corresponds to TRBD1 (6 bases). Germline V gives CDR1 SGHRS, CDR2 YFSETQ. The CDR3 runs to 14 residues. V lost 2 bases and J lost 5, with 13 bases in between. The CDR3 is CASSFSRGQTEAFF. The CDR3 coding sequence is TGCGCCAGCAGCTTTTCCAGGGGTCAGACTGAAGCTTTCTTT.